This TCR beta chain was obtained from a study of shared clonotypes between healthy human individuals. To note about this clone: The antigen is undetermined.

Every immunoSEQ plate was one replicate of a subset's evenly spread DNA. In the original processing: ImmunoSEQ output lacked quality scores and full-length reads, limiting matched filtering. Assay: immunoSEQ multiplex PCR; the TCRdb copy retains only in-frame clones and omits some. V, J and clone size reflect that table, while D and trimming were determined from the DNA. This table holds some 2,100,000 clones, around 95% found once. Study-wide points: Clonotype sharing across donors was expected to vary with sequencing depth. Generally, estimated richness proved larger in naive subsets than it did in memory subsets.

The CDR3 is made up of 21 amino acids. The J segment lost 0 bases and the V segment lost 0 bases, leaving 17 bases of the junction unmatched. Looked up from germline, CDR1 is WNHNN and CDR2 is SYGVQD (reference sequence). V usage is TRBV10-1 and J usage is TRBJ2-1; 7 bases map to TRBD1. This receptor was taken from a man younger than 35 in good health. The source material was naive CD4+ T cells sorted from blood. Subset: CD45RA+ positively selected. DNA for the CDR3: TGCGCCAGCAGTGAGTCGTCTTTTCCGCGACTTGGGACAGTCTCCTACAATGAGCAGTTCTTC. Protein: CASSESSFPRLGTVSYNEQFF.